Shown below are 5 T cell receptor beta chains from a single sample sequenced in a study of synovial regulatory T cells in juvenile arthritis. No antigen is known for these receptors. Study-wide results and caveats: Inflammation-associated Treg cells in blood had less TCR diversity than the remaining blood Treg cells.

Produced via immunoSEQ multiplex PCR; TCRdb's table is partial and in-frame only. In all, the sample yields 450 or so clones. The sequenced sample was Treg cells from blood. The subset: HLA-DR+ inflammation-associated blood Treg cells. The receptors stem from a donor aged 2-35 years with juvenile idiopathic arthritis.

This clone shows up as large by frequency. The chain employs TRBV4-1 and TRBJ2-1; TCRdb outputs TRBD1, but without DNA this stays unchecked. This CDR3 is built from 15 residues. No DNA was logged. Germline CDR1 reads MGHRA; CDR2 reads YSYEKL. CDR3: CASSQVVSSYNEQFF.

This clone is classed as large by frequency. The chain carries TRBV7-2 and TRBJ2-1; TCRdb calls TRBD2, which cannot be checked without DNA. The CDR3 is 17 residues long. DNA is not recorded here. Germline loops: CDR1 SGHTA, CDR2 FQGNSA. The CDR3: CASSLGLAGGLSGEQFF.

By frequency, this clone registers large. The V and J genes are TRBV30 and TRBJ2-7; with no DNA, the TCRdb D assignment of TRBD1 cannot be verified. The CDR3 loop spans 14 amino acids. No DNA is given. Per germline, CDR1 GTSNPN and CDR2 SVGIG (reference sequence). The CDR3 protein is CAWSVPGMAYEQYF.

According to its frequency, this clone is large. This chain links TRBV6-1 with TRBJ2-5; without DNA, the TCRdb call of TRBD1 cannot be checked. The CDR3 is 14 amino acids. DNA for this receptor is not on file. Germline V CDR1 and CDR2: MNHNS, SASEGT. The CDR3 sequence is CASRDNRGVKTQYF.

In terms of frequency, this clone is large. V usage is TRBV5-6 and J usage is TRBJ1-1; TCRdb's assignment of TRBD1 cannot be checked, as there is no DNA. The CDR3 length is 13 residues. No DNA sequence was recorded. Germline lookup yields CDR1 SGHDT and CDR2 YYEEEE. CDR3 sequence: CASSLATGAEAFF.